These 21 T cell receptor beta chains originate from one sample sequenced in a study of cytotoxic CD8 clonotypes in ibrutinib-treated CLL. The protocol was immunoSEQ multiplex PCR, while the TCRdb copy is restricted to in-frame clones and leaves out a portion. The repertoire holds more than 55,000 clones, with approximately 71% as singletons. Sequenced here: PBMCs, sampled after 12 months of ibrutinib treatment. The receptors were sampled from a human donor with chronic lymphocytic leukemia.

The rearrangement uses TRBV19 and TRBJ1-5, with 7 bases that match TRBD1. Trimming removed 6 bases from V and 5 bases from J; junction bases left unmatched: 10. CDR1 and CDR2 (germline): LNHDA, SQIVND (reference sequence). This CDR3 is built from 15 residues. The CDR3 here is CASRKQGIPDQPQHF. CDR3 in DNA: TGTGCCAGTAGAAAACAGGGGATTCCCGATCAGCCCCAGCATTTT. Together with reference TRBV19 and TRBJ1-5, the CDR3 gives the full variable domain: DGGITQSPKYLFRKEGQNVTLSCEQNLNHDAMYWYRQDPGQGLRLIYYSQIVNDFQKGDIAEGYSVSREKKESFPLTVTSAQKNPTAFYLCASRKQGIPDQPQHFGDGTRLSIL.

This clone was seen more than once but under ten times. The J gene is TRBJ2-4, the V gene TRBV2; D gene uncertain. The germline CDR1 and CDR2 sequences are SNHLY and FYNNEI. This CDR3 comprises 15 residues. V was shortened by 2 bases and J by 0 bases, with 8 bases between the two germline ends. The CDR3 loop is CASSETSVAKNIQYF. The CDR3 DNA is TGTGCCAGCAGTGAAACGTCGGTAGCCAAAAACATTCAGTACTTC.

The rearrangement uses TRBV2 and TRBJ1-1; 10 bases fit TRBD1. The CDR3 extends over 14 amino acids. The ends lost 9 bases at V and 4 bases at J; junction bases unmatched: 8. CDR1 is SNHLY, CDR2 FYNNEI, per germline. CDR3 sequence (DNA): TGTGCCAGTCGAGCGACAGGGGGCTTCACTGAAGCTTTCTTT. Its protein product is CASRATGGFTEAFF. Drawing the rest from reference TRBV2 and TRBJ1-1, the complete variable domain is EPEVTQTPSHQVTQMGQEVILRCVPISNHLYFYWYRQILGQKVEFLVSFYNNEISEKSEIFDDQFSVERPDGSNFTLKIRSTKLEDSAMYFCASRATGGFTEAFFGQGTRLTVV.

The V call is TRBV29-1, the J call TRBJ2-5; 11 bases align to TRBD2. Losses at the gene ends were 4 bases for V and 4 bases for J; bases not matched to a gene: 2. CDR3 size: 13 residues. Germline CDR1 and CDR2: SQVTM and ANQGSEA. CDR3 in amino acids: CSVGSGRGETQYF. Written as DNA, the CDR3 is TGCAGCGTTGGTAGCGGGAGGGGAGAGACCCAGTACTTC.

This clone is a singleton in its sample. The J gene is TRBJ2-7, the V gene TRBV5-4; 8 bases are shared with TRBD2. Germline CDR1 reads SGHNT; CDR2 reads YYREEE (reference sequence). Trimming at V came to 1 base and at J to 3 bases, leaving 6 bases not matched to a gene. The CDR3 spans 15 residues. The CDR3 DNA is TGTGCCAGCAGCTTGTATCAACTAGCGGACTACGAGCAGTACTTC. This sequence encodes CASSLYQLADYEQYF. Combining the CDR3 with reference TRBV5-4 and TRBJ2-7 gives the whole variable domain ETGVTQSPTHLIKTRGQQVTLRCSSQSGHNTVSWYQQALGQGPQFIFQYYREEENGRGNFPPRFSGLQFPNYSSELNVNALELDDSALYLCASSLYQLADYEQYFGPGTRLTVT.

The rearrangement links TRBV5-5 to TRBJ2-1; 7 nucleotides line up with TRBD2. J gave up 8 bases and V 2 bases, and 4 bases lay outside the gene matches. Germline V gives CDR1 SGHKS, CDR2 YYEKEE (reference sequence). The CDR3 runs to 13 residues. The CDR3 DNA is TGTGCCAGCAGCTTAGGACTAGTCGATGAGCAGTTCTTC. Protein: CASSLGLVDEQFF.

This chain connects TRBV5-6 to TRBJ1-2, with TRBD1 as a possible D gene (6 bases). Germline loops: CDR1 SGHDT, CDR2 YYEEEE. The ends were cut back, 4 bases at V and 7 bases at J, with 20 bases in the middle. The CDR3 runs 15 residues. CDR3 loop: CASSPPQAGASGYTF. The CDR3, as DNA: TGTGCCAGCAGCCCCCCCCAGGCAGGGGCAAGTGGCTACACCTTC.

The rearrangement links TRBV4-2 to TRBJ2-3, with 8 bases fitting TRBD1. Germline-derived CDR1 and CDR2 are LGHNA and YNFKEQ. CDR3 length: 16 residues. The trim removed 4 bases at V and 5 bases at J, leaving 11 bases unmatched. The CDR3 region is CASSLMDRDVRDTQYF. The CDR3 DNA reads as TGTGCCAGCAGCCTAATGGACAGGGATGTAAGAGATACGCAGTATTTT.

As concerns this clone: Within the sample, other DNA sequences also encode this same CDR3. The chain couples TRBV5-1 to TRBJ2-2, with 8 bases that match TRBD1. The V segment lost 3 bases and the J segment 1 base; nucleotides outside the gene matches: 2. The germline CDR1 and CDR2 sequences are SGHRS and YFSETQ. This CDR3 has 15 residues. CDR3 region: CASSSTGGNTGELFF. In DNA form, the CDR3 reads TGCGCCAGCAGCTCTACAGGGGGGAACACCGGGGAGCTGTTTTTT. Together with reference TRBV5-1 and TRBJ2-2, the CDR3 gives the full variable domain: KAGVTQTPRYLIKTRGQQVTLSCSPISGHRSVSWYQQTPGQGLQFLFEYFSETQRNKGNFPGRFSGRQFSNSRSEMNVSTLELGDSALYLCASSSTGGNTGELFFGEGSRLTVL.

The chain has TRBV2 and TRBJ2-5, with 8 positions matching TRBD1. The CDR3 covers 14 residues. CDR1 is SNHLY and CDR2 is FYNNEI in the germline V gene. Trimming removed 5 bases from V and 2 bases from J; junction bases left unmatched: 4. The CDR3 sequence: CASSRDRIQETQYF. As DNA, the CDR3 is TGTGCCAGCAGTCGGGACAGGATACAAGAGACCCAGTACTTC. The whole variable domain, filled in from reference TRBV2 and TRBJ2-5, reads EPEVTQTPSHQVTQMGQEVILRCVPISNHLYFYWYRQILGQKVEFLVSFYNNEISEKSEIFDDQFSVERPDGSNFTLKIRSTKLEDSAMYFCASSRDRIQETQYFGPGTRLLVL.

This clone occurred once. CDR3 in amino acids: CASSPRKESLRADTQYF. The CDR3 DNA sequence: TGTGCCAGCTCCCCGAGGAAGGAGTCCCTAAGGGCAGATACGCAGTATTTT. The genes are TRBV18 and TRBJ2-3, with no clear D. The CDR3 has 17 residues. Per the germline V gene, CDR1 is KGHSH and CDR2 is LQKENI. V gave up 6 bases and J gave up 4 bases, with 23 bases separating them.

The CDR3 protein is CASRPGLAGAYEQYF. The CDR3 coding sequence is TGTGCCAGCAGGCCGGGACTAGCGGGAGCCTACGAGCAGTACTTC. This chain joins TRBV6-1 and TRBJ2-7; 14 positions agree with TRBD2. The CDR3 consists of 15 residues. Germline CDR1 MNHNS, CDR2 SASEGT. The J segment lost 2 bases and the V segment lost 6 bases, leaving 3 bases of the junction unmatched.

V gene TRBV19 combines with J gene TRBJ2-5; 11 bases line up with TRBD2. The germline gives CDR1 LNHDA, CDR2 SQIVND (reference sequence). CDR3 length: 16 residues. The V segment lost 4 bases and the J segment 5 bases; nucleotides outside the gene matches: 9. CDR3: CASSNGTSGWAETQYF. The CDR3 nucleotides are TGTGCCAGTAGTAACGGGACTAGCGGTTGGGCGGAGACCCAGTACTTC.

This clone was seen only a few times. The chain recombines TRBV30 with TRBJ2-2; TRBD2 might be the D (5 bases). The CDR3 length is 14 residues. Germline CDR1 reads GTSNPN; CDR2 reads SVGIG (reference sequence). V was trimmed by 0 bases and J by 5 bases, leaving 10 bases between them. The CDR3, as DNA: TGTGCCTGGAGTGTACTTCGGGGTACCGGGGAGCTGTTTTTT. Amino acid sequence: CAWSVLRGTGELFF.

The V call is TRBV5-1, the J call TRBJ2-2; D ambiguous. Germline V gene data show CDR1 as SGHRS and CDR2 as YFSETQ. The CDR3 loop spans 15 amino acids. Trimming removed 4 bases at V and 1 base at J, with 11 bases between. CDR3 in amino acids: CASSLFGENTGELFF. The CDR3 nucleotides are TGCGCCAGCAGCCTATTTGGGGAGAACACCGGGGAGCTGTTTTTT.

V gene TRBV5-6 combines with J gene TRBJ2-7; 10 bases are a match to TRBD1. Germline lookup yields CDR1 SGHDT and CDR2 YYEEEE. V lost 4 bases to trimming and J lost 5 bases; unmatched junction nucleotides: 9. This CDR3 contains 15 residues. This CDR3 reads CASSTPGTGDHEQYF. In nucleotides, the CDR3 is TGTGCCAGCAGCACCCCCGGGACAGGGGATCACGAGCAGTACTTC.

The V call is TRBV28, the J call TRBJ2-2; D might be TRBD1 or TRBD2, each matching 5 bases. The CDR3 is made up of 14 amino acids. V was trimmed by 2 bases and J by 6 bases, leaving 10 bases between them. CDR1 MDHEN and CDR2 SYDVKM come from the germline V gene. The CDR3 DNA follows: TGTGCCAGCAGTTTACCGAGGGGCGCCGGGGAGCTGTTTTTT. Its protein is CASSLPRGAGELFF.

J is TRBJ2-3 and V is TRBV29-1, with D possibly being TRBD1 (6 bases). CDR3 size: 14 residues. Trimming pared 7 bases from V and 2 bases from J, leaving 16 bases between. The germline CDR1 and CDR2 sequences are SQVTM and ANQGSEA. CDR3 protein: CSAAPGTPTDTQYF. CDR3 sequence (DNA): TGCAGCGCTGCTCCCGGGACACCCACAGATACGCAGTATTTT.

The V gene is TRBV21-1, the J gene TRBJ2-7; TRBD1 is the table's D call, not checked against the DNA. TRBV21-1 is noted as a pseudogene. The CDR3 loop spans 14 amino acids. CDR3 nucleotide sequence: TGTGCCAGCAGCCTACGCGACATGTTGGACGAGCAGTACTTC. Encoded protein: CASSLRDMLDEQYF.

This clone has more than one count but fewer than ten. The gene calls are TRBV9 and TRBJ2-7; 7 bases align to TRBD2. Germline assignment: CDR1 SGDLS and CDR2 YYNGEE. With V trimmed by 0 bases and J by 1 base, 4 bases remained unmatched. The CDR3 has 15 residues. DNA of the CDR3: TGTGCCAGCAGCGTAGCAAGCGGGGCGTCCTACGAGCAGTACTTC. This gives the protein CASSVASGASYEQYF.

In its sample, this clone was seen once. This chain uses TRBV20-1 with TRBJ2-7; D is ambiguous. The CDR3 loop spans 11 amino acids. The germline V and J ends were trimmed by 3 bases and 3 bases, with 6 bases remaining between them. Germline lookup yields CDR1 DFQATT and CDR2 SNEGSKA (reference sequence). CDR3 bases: TGCAGTGCTAGGGGCAGCTACGAGCAGTACTTC. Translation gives CSARGSYEQYF.